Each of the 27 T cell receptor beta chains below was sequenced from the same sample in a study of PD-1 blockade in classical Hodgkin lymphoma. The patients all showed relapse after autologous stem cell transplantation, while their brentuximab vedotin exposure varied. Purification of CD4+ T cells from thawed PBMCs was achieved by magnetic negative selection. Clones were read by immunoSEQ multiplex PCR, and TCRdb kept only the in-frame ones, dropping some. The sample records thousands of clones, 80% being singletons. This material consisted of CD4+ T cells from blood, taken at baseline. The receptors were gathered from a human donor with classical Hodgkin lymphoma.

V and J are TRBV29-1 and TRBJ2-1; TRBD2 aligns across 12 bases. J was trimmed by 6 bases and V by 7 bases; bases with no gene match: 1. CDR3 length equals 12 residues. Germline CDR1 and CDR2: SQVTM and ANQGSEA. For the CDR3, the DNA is TGCAGCGCGACTAGCGGGAGCAATGAGCAGTTCTTC. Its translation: CSATSGSNEQFF.

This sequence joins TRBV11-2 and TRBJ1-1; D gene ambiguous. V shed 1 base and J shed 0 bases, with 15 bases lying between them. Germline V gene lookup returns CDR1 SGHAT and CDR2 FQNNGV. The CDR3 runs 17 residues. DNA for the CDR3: TGTGCCAGCAGCTTAGGTTTATGGGAAGTCGTGAACACTGAAGCTTTCTTT. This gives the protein CASSLGLWEVVNTEAFF.

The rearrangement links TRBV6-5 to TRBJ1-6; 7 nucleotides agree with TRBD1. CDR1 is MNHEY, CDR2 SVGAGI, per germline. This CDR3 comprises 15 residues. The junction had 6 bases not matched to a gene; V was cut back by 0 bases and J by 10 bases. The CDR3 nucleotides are TGTGCCAGCAGTTACTCGACAGGGTTGGGGTCACCCCTCCACTTT. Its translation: CASSYSTGLGSPLHF.

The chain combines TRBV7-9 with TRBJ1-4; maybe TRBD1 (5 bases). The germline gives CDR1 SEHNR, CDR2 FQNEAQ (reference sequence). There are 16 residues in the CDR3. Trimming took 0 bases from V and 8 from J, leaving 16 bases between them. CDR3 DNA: TGTGCCAGCAGCTTAGCGCTAGGTAGGGGTCGCGAAAAACTGTTTTTT. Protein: CASSLALGRGREKLFF.

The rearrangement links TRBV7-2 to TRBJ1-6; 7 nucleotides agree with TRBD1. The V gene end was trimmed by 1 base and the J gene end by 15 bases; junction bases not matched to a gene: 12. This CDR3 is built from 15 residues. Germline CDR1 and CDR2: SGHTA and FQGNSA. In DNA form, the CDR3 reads TGTGCCAGCAGCTTAGAGTTTTGGGGAGGGGGCGACCTCCACTTT. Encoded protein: CASSLEFWGGGDLHF.

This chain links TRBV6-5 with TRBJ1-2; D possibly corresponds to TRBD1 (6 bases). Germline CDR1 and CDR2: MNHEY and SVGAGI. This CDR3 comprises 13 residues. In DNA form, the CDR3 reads TGTGCGACAGGCCCAGCCTTGGTATATGGCTACACCTTC. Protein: CATGPALVYGYTF.

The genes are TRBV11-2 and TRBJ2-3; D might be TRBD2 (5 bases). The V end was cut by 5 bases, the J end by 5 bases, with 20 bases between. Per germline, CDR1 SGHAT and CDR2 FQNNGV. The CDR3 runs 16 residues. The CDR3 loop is CASSPKDREGRDTQYF. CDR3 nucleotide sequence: TGTGCCAGCAGCCCCAAGGATCGCGAGGGAAGAGATACGCAGTATTTT. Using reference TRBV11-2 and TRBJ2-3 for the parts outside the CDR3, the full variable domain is EAGVAQSPRYKIIEKRQSVAFWCNPISGHATLYWYQQILGQGPKLLIQFQNNGVVDDSQLPKDRFSAERLKGVDSTLKIQPAKLEDSAVYLCASSPKDREGRDTQYFGPGTRLTVL.

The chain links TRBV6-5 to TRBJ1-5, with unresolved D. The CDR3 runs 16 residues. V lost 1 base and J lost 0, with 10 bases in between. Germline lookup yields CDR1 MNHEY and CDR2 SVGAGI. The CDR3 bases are TGTGCCAGCAGTTACTTCAGGTCACATAGCAATCAGCCCCAGCATTTT. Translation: CASSYFRSHSNQPQHF.

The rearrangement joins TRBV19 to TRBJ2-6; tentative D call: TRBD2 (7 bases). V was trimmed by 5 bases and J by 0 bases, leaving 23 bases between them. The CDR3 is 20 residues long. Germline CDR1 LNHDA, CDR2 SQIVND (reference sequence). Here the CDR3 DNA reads TGTGCCAGTAGTCAACGGGGAGGGGGTAGGGGAAGCTCTGGGGCCAACGTCCTGACTTTC. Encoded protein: CASSQRGGGRGSSGANVLTF.

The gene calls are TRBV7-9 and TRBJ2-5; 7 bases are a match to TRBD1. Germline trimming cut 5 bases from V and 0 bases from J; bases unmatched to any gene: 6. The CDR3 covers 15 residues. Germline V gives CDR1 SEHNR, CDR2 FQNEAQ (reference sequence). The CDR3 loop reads CASSPGTAYQETQYF. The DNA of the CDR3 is TGTGCCAGCAGCCCCGGGACAGCGTACCAAGAGACCCAGTACTTC.

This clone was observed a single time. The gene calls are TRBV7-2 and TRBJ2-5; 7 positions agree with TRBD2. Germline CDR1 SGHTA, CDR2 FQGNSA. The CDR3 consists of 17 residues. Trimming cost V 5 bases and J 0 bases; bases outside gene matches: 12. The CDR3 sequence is CASSPPLGTTDQETQYF. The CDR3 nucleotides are TGTGCCAGCAGCCCGCCCCTGGGGACTACCGACCAAGAGACCCAGTACTTC. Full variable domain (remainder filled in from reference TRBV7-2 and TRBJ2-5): GAGVSQSPSNKVTEKGKDVELRCDPISGHTALYWYRQSLGQGLEFLIYFQGNSAPDKSGLPSDRFSAERTGGSVSTLTIQRTQQEDSAVYLCASSPPLGTTDQETQYFGPGTRLLVL.

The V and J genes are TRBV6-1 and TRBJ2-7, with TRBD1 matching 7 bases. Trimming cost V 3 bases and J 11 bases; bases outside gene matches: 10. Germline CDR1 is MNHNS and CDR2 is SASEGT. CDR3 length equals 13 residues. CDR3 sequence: CASSEAWTGPKYF. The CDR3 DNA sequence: TGTGCCAGCAGTGAGGCCTGGACAGGCCCCAAGTACTTC.

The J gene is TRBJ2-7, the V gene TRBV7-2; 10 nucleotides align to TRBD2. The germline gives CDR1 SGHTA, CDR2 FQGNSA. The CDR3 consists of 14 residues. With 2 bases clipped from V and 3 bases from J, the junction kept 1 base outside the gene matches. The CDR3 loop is CASSLTSGNYEQYF. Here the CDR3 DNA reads TGTGCCAGCAGCTTAACTAGCGGGAACTACGAGCAGTACTTC.

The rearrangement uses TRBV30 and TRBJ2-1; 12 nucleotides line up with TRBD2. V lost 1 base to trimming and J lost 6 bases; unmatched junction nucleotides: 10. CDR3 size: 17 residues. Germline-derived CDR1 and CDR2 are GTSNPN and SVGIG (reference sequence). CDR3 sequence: CAWSATRTSGALNEQFF. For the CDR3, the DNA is TGTGCCTGGAGTGCCACCAGGACTAGCGGGGCCCTCAATGAGCAGTTCTTC.

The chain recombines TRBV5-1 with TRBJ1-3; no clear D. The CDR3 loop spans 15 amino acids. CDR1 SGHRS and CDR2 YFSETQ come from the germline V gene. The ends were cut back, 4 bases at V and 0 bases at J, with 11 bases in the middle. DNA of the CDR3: TGCGCCAGCAGCGTGAGACTCGGCTCTGGAAACACCATATATTTT. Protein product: CASSVRLGSGNTIYF.

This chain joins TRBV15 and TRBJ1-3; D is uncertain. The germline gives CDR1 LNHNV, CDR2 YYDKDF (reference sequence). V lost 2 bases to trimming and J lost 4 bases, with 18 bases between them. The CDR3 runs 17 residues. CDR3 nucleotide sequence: TGTGCCACCAGCAGATTTGCATTGGCAAACCGAGGAAACACCATATATTTT. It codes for CATSRFALANRGNTIYF.

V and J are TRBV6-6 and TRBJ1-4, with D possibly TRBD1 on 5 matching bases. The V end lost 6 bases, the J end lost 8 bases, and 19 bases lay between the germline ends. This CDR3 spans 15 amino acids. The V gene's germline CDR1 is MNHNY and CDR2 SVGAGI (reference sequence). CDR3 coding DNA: TGTGCCAGCAGAAAAAAGGGGCGGGCTGGAGAAAAACTGTTTTTT. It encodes CASRKKGRAGEKLFF.

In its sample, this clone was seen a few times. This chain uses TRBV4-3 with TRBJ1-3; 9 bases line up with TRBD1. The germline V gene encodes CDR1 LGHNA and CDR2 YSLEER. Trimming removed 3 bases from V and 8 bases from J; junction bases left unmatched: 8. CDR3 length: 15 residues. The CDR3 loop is CASSQLPGQGYTIYF. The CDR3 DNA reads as TGCGCCAGCAGCCAGTTACCGGGACAGGGATACACCATATATTTT.

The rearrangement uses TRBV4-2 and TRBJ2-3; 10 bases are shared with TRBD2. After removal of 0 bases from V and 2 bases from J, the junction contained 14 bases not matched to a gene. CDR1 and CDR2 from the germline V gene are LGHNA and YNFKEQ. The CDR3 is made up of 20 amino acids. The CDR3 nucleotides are TGTGCCAGCAGCCAAGACGCGGGGCTAGCGGGGGCGCTCAACACAGATACGCAGTATTTT. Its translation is CASSQDAGLAGALNTDTQYF.

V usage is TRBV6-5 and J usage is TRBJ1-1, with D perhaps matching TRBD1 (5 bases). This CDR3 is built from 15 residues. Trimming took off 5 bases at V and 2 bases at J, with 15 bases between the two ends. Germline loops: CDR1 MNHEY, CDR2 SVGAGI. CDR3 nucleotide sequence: TGTGCCAGCAGTAATCCCAAGGGGAGAAACACTGAAGCTTTCTTT. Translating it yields CASSNPKGRNTEAFF.

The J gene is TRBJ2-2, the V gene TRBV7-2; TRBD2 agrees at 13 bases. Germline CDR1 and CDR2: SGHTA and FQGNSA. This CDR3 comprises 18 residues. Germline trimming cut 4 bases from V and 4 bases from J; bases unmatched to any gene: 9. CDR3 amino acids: CASSSGLAGSQGTGELFF. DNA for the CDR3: TGTGCCAGCAGCTCGGGACTAGCGGGATCTCAGGGCACCGGGGAGCTGTTTTTT.

The CDR3 sequence: CASSRPGHMNTEAFF. In DNA, the CDR3 is TGTGCCAGCAGCAGACCGGGACACATGAACACTGAAGCTTTCTTT. The chain combines TRBV6-4 with TRBJ1-1; weak D call: TRBD1 (6 bases). CDR1 MRHNA and CDR2 SNTAGT come from the germline V gene. The CDR3 has 15 amino acids. Trimming took off 6 bases at V and 0 bases at J, with 14 bases between the two ends.

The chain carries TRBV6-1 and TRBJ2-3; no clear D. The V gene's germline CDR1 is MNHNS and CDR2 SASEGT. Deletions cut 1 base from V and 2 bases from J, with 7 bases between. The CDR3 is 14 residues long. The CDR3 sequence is CASSEGPSTDTQYF. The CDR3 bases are TGTGCCAGCAGTGAAGGGCCTTCCACAGATACGCAGTATTTT.

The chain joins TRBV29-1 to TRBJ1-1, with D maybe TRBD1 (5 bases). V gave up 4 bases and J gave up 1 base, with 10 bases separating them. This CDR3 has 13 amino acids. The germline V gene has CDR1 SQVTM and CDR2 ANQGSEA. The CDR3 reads CSVGSGQNTEAFF. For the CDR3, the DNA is TGCAGCGTTGGTTCAGGGCAGAACACTGAAGCTTTCTTT.

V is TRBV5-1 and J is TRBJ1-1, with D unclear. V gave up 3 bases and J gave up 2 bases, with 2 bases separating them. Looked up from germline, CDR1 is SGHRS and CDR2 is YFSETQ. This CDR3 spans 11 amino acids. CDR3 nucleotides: TGCGCCAGCAGCTCAAACACTGAAGCTTTCTTT. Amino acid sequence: CASSSNTEAFF.

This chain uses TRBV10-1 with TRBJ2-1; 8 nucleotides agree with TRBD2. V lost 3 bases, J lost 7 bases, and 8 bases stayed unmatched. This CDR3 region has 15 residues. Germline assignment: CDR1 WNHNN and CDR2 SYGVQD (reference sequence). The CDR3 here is CASSDQAGVRNEQFF. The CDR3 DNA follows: TGCGCCAGCAGTGATCAAGCGGGAGTCCGAAATGAGCAGTTCTTC.

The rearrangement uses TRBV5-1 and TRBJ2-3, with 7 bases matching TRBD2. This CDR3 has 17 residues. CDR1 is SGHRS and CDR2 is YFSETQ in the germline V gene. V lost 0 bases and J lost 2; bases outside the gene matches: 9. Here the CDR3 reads CASSLAPSGLITDTQYF. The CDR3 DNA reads TGCGCCAGCAGCTTGGCACCTAGCGGACTAATCACAGATACGCAGTATTTT.